These T cell receptor beta chains were read from a single sample in a study of blood T cell repertoires in COVID-19. Libraries were prepared by immunoSEQ multiplex PCR; TCRdb keeps only in-frame clonotypes and omits some of them. The sample lists 130,000 or so clones; around four fifths were seen once. Sequences were obtained from PBMCs or T cells enriched from blood (not recorded which). The receptors shown here come from a man aged 40-49 years with acute COVID-19. CDR3s include the opening cysteine and the closing phenylalanine or tryptophan. Each record gives: V gene, clone size, J gene, D gene, CDR3 DNA, CDR3 protein. A D gene is named only where the DNA matches it firmly. Clone size appears in some rows only: once, few, many, or a class for an expanded clone.

V gene: TRBV5-6
clone size: .
J gene: TRBJ2-5
D gene: TRBD1
CDR3 DNA: TGTGCCAGCGGACAAGAAGGACAGGGGCAAGAGACCCAGTACTTC
CDR3 protein: CASGQEGQGQETQYF

V gene: TRBV7-9
clone size: .
J gene: TRBJ1-5
D gene: TRBD1
CDR3 DNA: TGTGCCAGCAGCTTTTCGGGACAGAATCAGCCCCAGCATTTT
CDR3 protein: CASSFSGQNQPQHF

V gene: TRBV4-2
clone size: once
J gene: TRBJ2-2
D gene: .
CDR3 DNA: TGTGCCAGCAGCCTTCAGGGACAGAACACCGGGGAGCTGTTTTTT
CDR3 protein: CASSLQGQNTGELFF

V gene: TRBV19
clone size: .
J gene: TRBJ1-5
D gene: TRBD1
CDR3 DNA: TGTGCCAGTAAGAGAACAGGGGATATGGAGCCCCAGCATTTT
CDR3 protein: CASKRTGDMEPQHF

V gene: TRBV14
clone size: .
J gene: TRBJ2-3
D gene: TRBD2
CDR3 DNA: TGTGCCAGCAGCCAAGATGGAGCGGGGGAAGGCACAGATACGCAGTATTTT
CDR3 protein: CASSQDGAGEGTDTQYF

V gene: TRBV9
clone size: .
J gene: TRBJ1-2
D gene: TRBD1
CDR3 DNA: TGTGCCAGCAGCGTAGCAGGGACAGGATCTAACTATGGCTACACCTTC
CDR3 protein: CASSVAGTGSNYGYTF

V gene: TRBV5-4
clone size: .
J gene: TRBJ2-7
D gene: .
CDR3 DNA: TGTGCCAGCAGCTTGGCGGGTAGCTCCTACGAGCAGTACTTC
CDR3 protein: CASSLAGSSYEQYF

V gene: TRBV7-9
clone size: .
J gene: TRBJ2-1
D gene: TRBD2
CDR3 DNA: TGTGCCAGCGGGGTAGCGGGCCTTAATGAGCAGTTCTTC
CDR3 protein: CASGVAGLNEQFF

V gene: TRBV6-5
clone size: .
J gene: TRBJ2-3
D gene: TRBD2
CDR3 DNA: TGTGCCAGCAGTCTTCAGCGGGGGGGCACAGATACGCAGTATTTT
CDR3 protein: CASSLQRGGTDTQYF

V gene: TRBV2
clone size: .
J gene: TRBJ2-3
D gene: .
CDR3 DNA: TGTGCCAGTCGGCAGCGGCTTAGCACAGATACGCAGTATTTT
CDR3 protein: CASRQRLSTDTQYF

V gene: TRBV27
clone size: .
J gene: TRBJ2-3
D gene: TRBD2
CDR3 DNA: TGTGCCAGGAGAATAGCGGGGGGCTGGCGTGGCACAGATACGCAGTATTTT
CDR3 protein: CARRIAGGWRGTDTQYF

V gene: TRBV27
clone size: .
J gene: TRBJ1-2
D gene: TRBD1
CDR3 DNA: TGTGCCAGCAGTTTTCTACCGGGACAGGGGAATGGCTACACCTTC
CDR3 protein: CASSFLPGQGNGYTF

V gene: TRBV29-1
clone size: few
J gene: TRBJ2-5
D gene: TRBD2
CDR3 DNA: TGCAGCGTCGATCTAGCGGGGGAGACCCAGTACTTC
CDR3 protein: CSVDLAGETQYF

V gene: TRBV7-9
clone size: .
J gene: TRBJ2-5
D gene: .
CDR3 DNA: TGTGCCAGCAGCTTAGCGGGAGAAGTGGAGACCCAGTACTTC
CDR3 protein: CASSLAGEVETQYF

V gene: TRBV6-5
clone size: .
J gene: TRBJ2-7
D gene: TRBD1
CDR3 DNA: TGTGCCAGCAAGCCCGCGACAGGGACGGGCGAGCAGTACTTC
CDR3 protein: CASKPATGTGEQYF

V gene: TRBV5-1
clone size: .
J gene: TRBJ2-1
D gene: .
CDR3 DNA: TGCGCCAGCAGCGCGGGGACAGATTACAATGAGCAGTTCTTC
CDR3 protein: CASSAGTDYNEQFF

V gene: TRBV29-1
clone size: once
J gene: TRBJ2-3
D gene: TRBD1
CDR3 DNA: TGCAGCGTTGAATCGACAGGGAAGGGTACGCAGTATTTT
CDR3 protein: CSVESTGKGTQYF

V gene: TRBV6-5
clone size: .
J gene: TRBJ2-7
D gene: TRBD2
CDR3 DNA: TGTGCCAGCAGGAGTAGCGGGCTTTCTTACGAGCAGTACTTC
CDR3 protein: CASRSSGLSYEQYF

V gene: TRBV11-2
clone size: .
J gene: TRBJ2-5
D gene: TRBD1
CDR3 DNA: TGTGCCAGCAGCCACGAAATGTACCAGGACAGGGACCAAGAGACCCAGTACTTC
CDR3 protein: CASSHEMYQDRDQETQYF

V gene: TRBV4-1
clone size: .
J gene: TRBJ2-3
D gene: TRBD2
CDR3 DNA: TGCGCCAGCAGCCAAGATACCACTAGCGGGGGCACAGATACGCAGTATTTT
CDR3 protein: CASSQDTTSGGTDTQYF

V gene: TRBV9
clone size: .
J gene: TRBJ2-2
D gene: TRBD1
CDR3 DNA: TGTGCCAGCAGTACAGGGGGAGCCGGGGAGCTGTTTTTT
CDR3 protein: CASSTGGAGELFF

V gene: TRBV6-6
clone size: .
J gene: TRBJ2-5
D gene: .
CDR3 DNA: TGTGCCAGCAGTTCCCGTTACAACCAAGAGACCCAGTACTTC
CDR3 protein: CASSSRYNQETQYF

V gene: TRBV27
clone size: .
J gene: TRBJ1-4
D gene: TRBD1
CDR3 DNA: TGTGCCAGCACCTCTCCGGGACAGTCTAATGAAAAACTGTTTTTT
CDR3 protein: CASTSPGQSNEKLFF

V gene: TRBV27
clone size: .
J gene: TRBJ1-2
D gene: .
CDR3 DNA: TGTGCCAGCAGTTTCGAGGCCGGCTATGGCTACACCTTC
CDR3 protein: CASSFEAGYGYTF

V gene: TRBV6-5
clone size: .
J gene: TRBJ1-2
D gene: .
CDR3 DNA: TGTGCCAGCAGTTACCGGGGGGGCAACTATGGCTACACCTTC
CDR3 protein: CASSYRGGNYGYTF

V gene: TRBV19
clone size: .
J gene: TRBJ1-6
D gene: TRBD1
CDR3 DNA: TGTGCCAGTAGCGAGGGGGCAGGTTATAATTCACCCCTCCACTTT
CDR3 protein: CASSEGAGYNSPLHF

V gene: TRBV9
clone size: .
J gene: TRBJ2-1
D gene: TRBD2
CDR3 DNA: TGTGCCAGCAGCGTGACCGGGACTAGCTACAATGAGCAGTTCTTC
CDR3 protein: CASSVTGTSYNEQFF

V gene: TRBV18
clone size: .
J gene: TRBJ1-5
D gene: .
CDR3 DNA: TGTGCCAGCTCACCAGCGGGGATCGACAATCAGCCCCAGCATTTT
CDR3 protein: CASSPAGIDNQPQHF

V gene: TRBV11-1
clone size: .
J gene: TRBJ1-1
D gene: .
CDR3 DNA: TGTGCCAGCAGCTTAGCCATAGGAGCCGAGAGTGCTTTCTTT
CDR3 protein: CASSLAIGAESAFF

V gene: TRBV5-1
clone size: .
J gene: TRBJ2-4
D gene: TRBD1
CDR3 DNA: TGCGCCAGCAGCGTGGGACAGGCCAAAAACATTCAGTACTTC
CDR3 protein: CASSVGQAKNIQYF

V gene: TRBV9
clone size: .
J gene: TRBJ1-6
D gene: .
CDR3 DNA: TGTGCCAGCAGCCCCCGGGGGGGCAATTCACCCCTCCACTTT
CDR3 protein: CASSPRGGNSPLHF

V gene: TRBV6-5
clone size: .
J gene: TRBJ1-6
D gene: .
CDR3 DNA: TGTGCCAGCAGTTATCGGGGGGCGTATTCACCCCTCCACTTT
CDR3 protein: CASSYRGAYSPLHF

V gene: TRBV5-6
clone size: .
J gene: TRBJ2-7
D gene: TRBD1
CDR3 DNA: TGTGCCAGCAGAAGACAGGGGTCGGACGAGCAGTACTTC
CDR3 protein: CASRRQGSDEQYF

V gene: TRBV2
clone size: .
J gene: TRBJ2-5
D gene: .
CDR3 DNA: TGTGCCAGCAGTGAAACCAGGGAGACCCAGTACTTC
CDR3 protein: CASSETRETQYF

V gene: TRBV3-1/TRBV3-2
clone size: .
J gene: TRBJ2-7
D gene: .
CDR3 DNA: TGTGCCAGCAGCCTGGGGACGGGGGGCGGCGAGCAGTACTTC
CDR3 protein: CASSLGTGGGEQYF

V gene: TRBV5-1
clone size: .
J gene: TRBJ2-2
D gene: .
CDR3 DNA: TGCGCCAGCAGCTTATTGGGCACTCACACCGGGGAGCTGTTTTTT
CDR3 protein: CASSLLGTHTGELFF

V gene: TRBV27
clone size: .
J gene: TRBJ2-4
D gene: TRBD1
CDR3 DNA: TGTGCCAGCAGTTTATCGTCAGGGGGCGATTTGAACATTCAGTACTTC
CDR3 protein: CASSLSSGGDLNIQYF

V gene: TRBV5-1
clone size: .
J gene: TRBJ2-5
D gene: .
CDR3 DNA: TGCGCCAGCAGCCCGAGTGCCGAGACCCAGTACTTC
CDR3 protein: CASSPSAETQYF

V gene: TRBV11-2
clone size: once
J gene: TRBJ2-5
D gene: .
CDR3 DNA: TGTGCCAGCAGCTTATTGGAGGACAGCTACGAGACCCAGTACTTC
CDR3 protein: CASSLLEDSYETQYF

V gene: TRBV7-2
clone size: .
J gene: TRBJ2-3
D gene: TRBD2
CDR3 DNA: TGTGCCAGCATGCCAAGGACTAGCGGCCTCACAGATACGCAGTATTTT
CDR3 protein: CASMPRTSGLTDTQYF

V gene: TRBV2
clone size: .
J gene: TRBJ2-7
D gene: .
CDR3 DNA: TGTGCCAGCGAAGAGTCCTACGAGCAGTACTTC
CDR3 protein: CASEESYEQYF

V gene: TRBV28
clone size: .
J gene: TRBJ1-2
D gene: .
CDR3 DNA: TGTGCCAGCAGTTGGGGGGACTATGGCTACACCTTC
CDR3 protein: CASSWGDYGYTF

V gene: TRBV28
clone size: .
J gene: TRBJ2-7
D gene: .
CDR3 DNA: TGTGCCAGCAGTCCGCGTTACGAGCAGTACTTC
CDR3 protein: CASSPRYEQYF

V gene: TRBV5-1
clone size: .
J gene: TRBJ2-7
D gene: TRBD2
CDR3 DNA: TGCGCCAGCAGCCTGGGGGGGACTAGCGGAATCTACGAGCAGTACTTC
CDR3 protein: CASSLGGTSGIYEQYF

V gene: TRBV28
clone size: .
J gene: TRBJ1-5
D gene: .
CDR3 DNA: TGTGCCAGCAGTTTACCTAACGCCGGGAACACCCTTTATAGCAATCAGCCCCAGCATTTT
CDR3 protein: CASSLPNAGNTLYSNQPQHF

V gene: TRBV19
clone size: .
J gene: TRBJ1-4
D gene: TRBD1
CDR3 DNA: TGTGCCAGTACCAACCTTCCCGGGACAGGGGGCGGTGACGAAAAACTGTTTTTT
CDR3 protein: CASTNLPGTGGGDEKLFF

V gene: TRBV7-2
clone size: .
J gene: TRBJ1-2
D gene: TRBD1
CDR3 DNA: TGTGCCAGCAGCCCGGTTGGGACAGAGACTAACTATGGCTACACCTTC
CDR3 protein: CASSPVGTETNYGYTF

V gene: TRBV27
clone size: .
J gene: TRBJ2-7
D gene: TRBD1
CDR3 DNA: TGTGCCAGCAGCCGACAGGGCATGGACTCCTACGAGCAGTACTTC
CDR3 protein: CASSRQGMDSYEQYF

V gene: TRBV2
clone size: .
J gene: TRBJ2-1
D gene: .
CDR3 DNA: TGTGCCAGCAGTGACGGGGGAGAGGCCTCCTACAATGAGCAGTTCTTC
CDR3 protein: CASSDGGEASYNEQFF

V gene: TRBV3-1/TRBV3-2
clone size: once
J gene: TRBJ1-2
D gene: .
CDR3 DNA: TGTGCCAGTAAGCCAGTCGAGGGAGGCTACACCTTC
CDR3 protein: CASKPVEGGYTF

V gene: TRBV7-2
clone size: .
J gene: TRBJ2-2
D gene: .
CDR3 DNA: TGTGCCAGCAGCTTTGGTAGCGCCCCCGGGGAGCTGTTTTTT
CDR3 protein: CASSFGSAPGELFF

V gene: TRBV15
clone size: .
J gene: TRBJ2-5
D gene: .
CDR3 DNA: TGTGCCACCAGCGCCCCCCCTGCAGGAAGGCACCAAGAGACCCAGTACTTC
CDR3 protein: CATSAPPAGRHQETQYF

V gene: TRBV29-1
clone size: .
J gene: TRBJ2-3
D gene: TRBD1
CDR3 DNA: TGCAGCGCCCCTGGACAGGGGGCTCTCACAGATACGCAGTATTTT
CDR3 protein: CSAPGQGALTDTQYF

V gene: TRBV4-1
clone size: .
J gene: TRBJ2-6
D gene: .
CDR3 DNA: TGCGCCAGCAGCCAAGATCTGTCCTCTGGGGCCAACGTCCTGACTTTC
CDR3 protein: CASSQDLSSGANVLTF

V gene: TRBV5-4
clone size: .
J gene: TRBJ1-2
D gene: TRBD1
CDR3 DNA: TGTGCCAGCAGCTTAACAGGGGGCAATGGCTACACCTTC
CDR3 protein: CASSLTGGNGYTF

V gene: TRBV27
clone size: few
J gene: TRBJ1-4
D gene: .
CDR3 DNA: TGTGCCAGCAGTTTATTCGTCAGCGGGGAAAAACTGTTTTTT
CDR3 protein: CASSLFVSGEKLFF

V gene: TRBV6-5
clone size: .
J gene: TRBJ1-1
D gene: .
CDR3 DNA: TGTGCCAGCAGTTACTCGACATCGAGAAAGGCCCGAGCAGCTTTCTTT
CDR3 protein: CASSYSTSRKARAAFF

V gene: TRBV2
clone size: .
J gene: TRBJ2-7
D gene: TRBD2
CDR3 DNA: TGTGCCAGCAGTGGCCCCGGGACTAGCGGGGCCTACGAGCAGTACTTC
CDR3 protein: CASSGPGTSGAYEQYF

V gene: TRBV18
clone size: .
J gene: TRBJ1-2
D gene: .
CDR3 DNA: TGTGCCAGCTCACCCTCAAGTCAGGCAGTCTATGGCTACACCTTC
CDR3 protein: CASSPSSQAVYGYTF